These 27 T cell receptor beta chains originate from one sample sequenced in a study of T-cell reconstitution after alpha-beta-depleted transplantation in children. Using unique molecular identifiers, the investigators prepared the TCRbeta library. MiXCR was run by TCRdb on the PCR reads, yielding one entry per CDR3 protein. The repertoire has approximately 520,000 distinct CDR3 sequences, 9.5% to 12% of them found once; the top ten carry roughly 15%. Sequences were derived from PBMCs, mostly from graft donor cells, sampled 180 days after TCRalphabeta/CD19-depleted stem cell transplant. The receptors come from a female patient aged 2 to 10 who had a stem cell transplant for aplastic anemia, so the T cells may come from the graft donor.

The J gene is TRBJ2-2, the V gene TRBV29-1; a possible D gene is TRBD2 (5 bases). CDR3 size: 13 residues. CDR1 and CDR2 (germline): SQVTM, ANQGSEA. The V and J ends lost 5 bases and 5 bases respectively, with 12 bases between them. CDR3 sequence reads: CSVRGGETGELFF. In DNA form, the CDR3 reads TGCAGCGTTCGAGGAGGTGAAACCGGGGAGCTGTTTTTT.

V usage is TRBV7-2 and J usage is TRBJ2-1; the match to TRBD2 covers 9 bases. The CDR3 length is 17 residues. Trimming at V came to 4 bases and at J to 6 bases, leaving 13 bases not matched to a gene. Germline V lookup: CDR1 SGHTA, CDR2 FQGNSA. CDR3: CASSSTGVAGVGNEQFF. The DNA for the CDR3 is TGTGCCAGCAGCTCCACTGGGGTAGCGGGAGTAGGCAATGAGCAGTTCTTC.

This clonotype came up a few times. The chain employs TRBV12-3 or TRBV12-4 and TRBJ2-1; 10 nucleotides match TRBD1. The CDR3 has 16 amino acids. The V and J ends lost 5 bases and 3 bases, in that order; junction bases with no gene match: 7. This CDR3 reads CASSLPGQGFYNEQFF. CDR3 DNA: TGTGCCAGCAGTCTACCGGGACAGGGGTTCTACAATGAGCAGTTCTTC.

The V call is TRBV7-9, the J call TRBJ1-2; 10 nucleotides match TRBD1. Germline V gene data show CDR1 as SEHNR and CDR2 as FQNEAQ (reference sequence). The CDR3 extends over 15 amino acids. Germline trimming cut 4 bases from V and 2 bases from J; bases unmatched to any gene: 4. The CDR3 nucleotides are TGTGCCAGCAGCTCACCGGACAGGGGGAACTATGGCTACACCTTC. Residues: CASSSPDRGNYGYTF.

This chain links TRBV7-2 with TRBJ2-2; D not certain. The CDR3 contains 13 residues. Germline V lookup: CDR1 SGHTA, CDR2 FQGNSA. V was trimmed by 5 bases and J by 7 bases, leaving 11 bases between them. The CDR3 region has the DNA TGTGCCAGCAGCCCCCAGTCCGGCGGGGAGCTGTTTTTT. Amino acid sequence: CASSPQSGGELFF.

This clonotype was seen more than once but under ten times. This chain uses TRBV7-9 with TRBJ1-5, with D possibly TRBD1 on 6 matching bases. Germline CDR1 is SEHNR and CDR2 is FQNEAQ (reference sequence). Trimming removed 5 bases at V and 3 bases at J, with 17 bases between. CDR3 size: 16 residues. The CDR3 here is CASSNNRDKSNQPQHF. In nucleotides, the CDR3 is TGTGCCAGCAGCAACAATCGGGACAAGTCCAATCAGCCCCAGCATTTT.

The chain joins TRBV4-3 to TRBJ2-7; the D call may be TRBD1 or TRBD2 (5 bases each). Germline V lookup: CDR1 LGHNA, CDR2 YSLEER. The CDR3 covers 15 residues. Trimming left V 0 bases short and J 4 bases short, with 13 bases between. The CDR3 nucleotides are TGCGCCAGCAGCCAAGATTGGGGAGAGGGGTACGAGCAGTACTTC. Amino acids: CASSQDWGEGYEQYF.

This clonotype was seen more than once but under ten times. The chain uses TRBV29-1 and TRBJ2-5, with no clear D. Germline CDR1 is SQVTM and CDR2 is ANQGSEA. The CDR3 is made up of 12 amino acids. V dropped 4 bases and J dropped 4 bases, with 10 bases sitting between them. CDR3 in DNA: TGCAGCGTTGTTACCCTCGGAGAGACCCAGTACTTC. Its protein is CSVVTLGETQYF.

Notes on this clonotype: The junction departs from the called germline gene at one end, perhaps through a read error. The DNA of the CDR3 is TGTGCCGCCAGCAGAGAGCGGGACGGCTTCAGGGAGCAGTTCTTC. Amino acids: CAASRERDGFREQFF. This chain links TRBV15 with TRBJ2-1; the match to TRBD2 covers 7 bases. This CDR3 region has 15 residues. Per the germline V gene, CDR1 is LNHNV and CDR2 is YYDKDF (reference sequence).

V usage is TRBV28 and J usage is TRBJ2-7; 9 bases line up with TRBD1. After removal of 6 bases from V and 0 bases from J, the junction contained 6 bases not matched to a gene. This CDR3 region has 15 residues. Looked up from germline, CDR1 is MDHEN and CDR2 is SYDVKM. The CDR3 loop is CASRWTGASSYEQYF. CDR3 nucleotides: TGTGCCAGCAGGTGGACAGGGGCAAGCTCCTACGAGCAGTACTTC.

This clonotype was seen a handful of times. The chain couples TRBV7-2 to TRBJ2-5, with D possibly TRBD2 on 6 matching bases. From germline, CDR1 is SGHTA and CDR2 FQGNSA. The germline V and J ends were trimmed by 6 bases and 5 bases, with 16 bases remaining between them. The CDR3 runs to 14 residues. The CDR3 loop reads CASSPGWAGETQYF. DNA of the CDR3: TGTGCCAGCAGTCCGGGATGGGCGGGGGAGACCCAGTACTTC. Filled out from reference TRBV7-2 and TRBJ2-5, the complete variable domain reads GAGVSQSPSNKVTEKGKDVELRCDPISGHTALYWYRQSLGQGLEFLIYFQGNSAPDKSGLPSDRFSAERTGGSVSTLTIQRTQQEDSAVYLCASSPGWAGETQYFGPGTRLLVL.

This clonotype showed up many times. The chain carries TRBV5-1 and TRBJ2-2; D uncertain. This CDR3 contains 14 residues. Trimming took off 0 bases at V and 1 base at J, with 4 bases between the two ends. CDR1 is SGHRS, CDR2 YFSETQ, per germline. The DNA of the CDR3 is TGCGCCAGCAGCTTGGCAGGGAACACCGGGGAGCTGTTTTTT. Its protein product is CASSLAGNTGELFF.

This sequence joins TRBV28 and TRBJ2-5; 9 bases are shared with TRBD2. Looked up from germline, CDR1 is MDHEN and CDR2 is SYDVKM. Trimming cost V 7 bases and J 3 bases; bases outside gene matches: 9. This CDR3 is built from 15 residues. CDR3: CASIGAGGGEETQYF. DNA of the CDR3: TGTGCCAGCATTGGAGCGGGAGGCGGGGAAGAGACCCAGTACTTC.

This clonotype was recorded a few times. The V call is TRBV6-2 or TRBV6-3, the J call TRBJ2-5, with 7 bases identical to TRBD2. Per the germline V gene, CDR1 is MNHEY and CDR2 is SVGEGT. The CDR3 covers 15 residues. The V and J ends lost 2 bases and 4 bases, in that order; junction bases with no gene match: 7. CDR3: CASSYRREVGETQYF. The CDR3 region has the DNA TGTGCCAGCAGTTACCGACGGGAGGTGGGAGAGACCCAGTACTTC.

This clonotype was picked up a small number of times. V and J are TRBV7-9 and TRBJ1-3; D not resolved. Germline assignment: CDR1 SEHNR and CDR2 FQNEAQ (reference sequence). The V end was cut by 2 bases, the J end by 3 bases, with 11 bases between. The CDR3 is 15 amino acids. CDR3 nucleotide sequence: TGTGCCAGCAGCTTACTCCCAAACCGTGGAAACACCATATATTTT. This encodes CASSLLPNRGNTIYF.

This chain links TRBV11-2 with TRBJ2-7, with D uncertain. The CDR3 totals 14 residues. Trimming left V 5 bases short and J 6 bases short, with 17 bases between. The V gene's germline CDR1 is SGHAT and CDR2 FQNNGV. DNA for the CDR3: TGTGCCAGCAGCCGGGCCCAAATCCCTAGCGAGCAGTACGTC. Translating gives CASSRAQIPSEQYV.

V gene TRBV9 combines with J gene TRBJ2-1; D is possibly TRBD1 (5 bases). Germline assignment: CDR1 SGDLS and CDR2 YYNGEE. Trimming took 2 bases from V and 8 from J, leaving 11 bases between them. CDR3 length: 13 residues. The CDR3 loop is CASSVGADHEQFF. The CDR3 bases are TGTGCCAGCAGCGTTGGGGCAGATCATGAGCAGTTCTTC.

The chain carries TRBV25-1 and TRBJ1-2; TRBD1 matches at 8 bases. This CDR3 has 14 residues. From germline, CDR1 is MGHDK and CDR2 SYGVNS. V was clipped by 3 bases and J by 4 bases; unmatched bases: 4. As DNA, the CDR3 is TGTGCCAGCAGTGATGCGACAGGGGCCTATGGCTACACCTTC. Its translation is CASSDATGAYGYTF.

A few counts support this clonotype. The chain carries TRBV27 and TRBJ2-1; 11 nucleotides agree with TRBD2. This CDR3 region has 17 residues. The V gene end was trimmed by 5 bases and the J gene end by 9 bases; junction bases not matched to a gene: 15. Germline V gene data show CDR1 as MNHEY and CDR2 as SMNVEV (reference sequence). In nucleotides, the CDR3 is TGTGCCAGCAGTCCTCTTCTCGTAGCGGGAGGGCGAGGTGAGCAGTTCTTC. It encodes CASSPLLVAGGRGEQFF.

This clonotype turned up a few times. The chain combines TRBV3-1 with TRBJ1-6, with D tentatively TRBD1 (5 bases). The V and J ends lost 1 base and 9 bases respectively, with 13 bases between them. CDR1 is LGHDT, CDR2 YNNKEL, per germline (reference sequence). The CDR3 extends over 15 amino acids. The CDR3 loop reads CASSQGGAAGSPLHF. DNA for the CDR3: TGTGCCAGCAGCCAAGGAGGGGCGGCGGGTTCACCCCTCCACTTT. Looking up the rest from reference TRBV3-1 and TRBJ1-6 gives the full variable domain: DTAVSQTPKYLVTQMGNDKSIKCEQNLGHDTMYWYKQDSKKFLKIMFSYNNKELIINETVPNRFSPKSPDKAHLNLHINSLELGDSAVYFCASSQGGAAGSPLHFGNGTRLTVT.

This clonotype was seen many times. This chain connects TRBV5-1 to TRBJ1-1; TRBD1 matches 8 bases. CDR1 and CDR2 (germline): SGHRS, YFSETQ. The CDR3 contains 13 residues. The V and J ends lost 4 bases and 4 bases, in that order; junction bases with no gene match: 3. In DNA form, the CDR3 reads TGCGCCAGCAGCCCTCAGGGGGCCACTGAAGCTTTCTTT. Its translation is CASSPQGATEAFF. Variable domain in full (rest from reference TRBV5-1 and TRBJ1-1): KAGVTQTPRYLIKTRGQQVTLSCSPISGHRSVSWYQQTPGQGLQFLFEYFSETQRNKGNFPGRFSGRQFSNSRSEMNVSTLELGDSALYLCASSPQGATEAFFGQGTRLTVV.

This clonotype was detected a few times. This chain connects TRBV4-3 to TRBJ2-7; D gene unclear. V was pared by 0 bases and J by 0 bases, with 12 bases between. Per the germline V gene, CDR1 is LGHNA and CDR2 is YSLEER. The CDR3 covers 16 residues. CDR3 residues: CASSQEKLSSSYEQYF. CDR3 DNA: TGCGCCAGCAGCCAAGAAAAACTCTCGAGCTCCTACGAGCAGTACTTC.

This clonotype was found many times. CDR3 coding DNA: TGTGCCAGCAGTTCCTCATCAGCAGCCTCCGAGCAGTACGTC. Encoded protein: CASSSSSAASEQYV. The V and J genes are TRBV12-3 or TRBV12-4 and TRBJ2-7; no firm D call. Trimming cost V 4 bases and J 6 bases, with 16 bases left between them. The CDR3 has 14 residues.

The chain couples TRBV10-3 to TRBJ2-1; D ambiguous. V lost 3 bases, J lost 1 base, and 7 bases lay in between. From germline, CDR1 is ENHRY and CDR2 SYGVKD. This CDR3 contains 14 residues. The chain's CDR3 is CAISEDGSYNEQFF. CDR3 DNA sequence: TGTGCCATCAGTGAAGACGGGTCCTACAATGAGCAGTTCTTC.

This clonotype was observed a few times. The junction departs from the called germline gene at one end, perhaps through a read error. J is TRBJ2-2 and V is TRBV4-3, with D possibly matching TRBD1 (5 bases). There are 14 residues in the CDR3. The germline V gene encodes CDR1 LGHNA and CDR2 YSLEER. In DNA form, the CDR3 reads TGTGCCAGCAGCTTGCAGGGTACCACCGGGGAGCTGTTTTTT. It specifies CASSLQGTTGELFF.

This clonotype was recorded a few times. This rearrangement joins TRBV20-1 to TRBJ1-1; no clear D gene. Trimming cost V 0 bases and J 2 bases, with 16 bases left between them. The germline V gene encodes CDR1 DFQATT and CDR2 SNEGSKA (reference sequence). CDR3 length: 16 residues. CDR3 sequence reads: CSARDPAGSLNTEAFF. The CDR3 DNA follows: TGCAGTGCTAGAGACCCTGCGGGGTCCTTAAACACTGAAGCTTTCTTT.

The chain is built from TRBV25-1 and TRBJ2-1; 11 bases are shared with TRBD2. Germline-derived CDR1 and CDR2 are MGHDK and SYGVNS. V shed 5 bases and J 4 bases; nucleotides not matched to a gene: 19. The length of the CDR3 is 20 residues. The CDR3 DNA sequence: TGTGCCAGCAGTCCCCCCGCGGGACTAGCGGAATCCAGGGCATACAATGAGCAGTTCTTC. This encodes CASSPPAGLAESRAYNEQFF.